This entry lists 27 T cell receptor beta chains sequenced from one sample in a study of T cells in localized non-small cell lung cancer. Libraries were prepared by immunoSEQ multiplex PCR; TCRdb keeps only in-frame clonotypes and omits some of them. The sample has around 50,000 clones, about nine tenths seen once. The starting material was peripheral blood, obtained before any cancer treatment. The receptors were sampled from a woman aged 40 to 75 with stage I lung adenocarcinoma.

The J gene is TRBJ2-7, the V gene TRBV7-2, with D possibly matching TRBD2 (6 bases). This CDR3 spans 14 amino acids. V lost 1 base and J 3 bases, leaving 10 bases between the germline ends. CDR1 and CDR2 (germline): SGHTA, FQGNSA. Here the CDR3 reads CASSLGVGLYEQYF. The CDR3, as DNA: TGTGCCAGCAGCTTAGGCGTGGGACTCTACGAGCAGTACTTC.

The gene calls are TRBV9 and TRBJ2-7, with 8 positions matching TRBD1. Germline CDR1 reads SGDLS; CDR2 reads YYNGEE. V lost 0 bases, J lost 5 bases, and 13 bases stayed unmatched. The CDR3 loop spans 17 amino acids. Here the CDR3 DNA reads TGTGCCAGCAGCGTAGACCCTCTAGGACAGGGAAACGACGAGCAGTACTTC. Its protein product is CASSVDPLGQGNDEQYF.

V usage is TRBV7-6 and J usage is TRBJ1-5, with 7 bases that match TRBD1. V lost 5 bases and J lost 0; bases outside the gene matches: 13. The CDR3 is 18 residues long. Germline CDR1 and CDR2: SGHVS and FNYEAQ. The CDR3 loop is CASSPTTRQGNSNQPQHF. In DNA form, the CDR3 reads TGTGCCAGCAGCCCCACAACCCGACAGGGAAATAGCAATCAGCCCCAGCATTTT.

The chain combines TRBV4-3 with TRBJ2-7; TRBD1 agrees at 11 bases. This CDR3 region has 16 residues. Germline values: CDR1 LGHNA, CDR2 YSLEER. The trim removed 0 bases at V and 3 bases at J, leaving 4 bases unmatched. The DNA of the CDR3 is TGCGCCAGCAGCCAAGATTCCGGGACAGGGGGCTACGAGCAGTACTTC. It yields the protein CASSQDSGTGGYEQYF.

This clone turned up a few times. The CDR3 loop is CASRGTGPHTDTQYF. The CDR3 DNA reads as TGTGCCAGCAGAGGGACAGGGCCCCACACAGATACGCAGTATTTT. V gene TRBV6-1 combines with J gene TRBJ2-3; the match to TRBD1 covers 9 bases. From germline, CDR1 is MNHNS and CDR2 SASEGT. J lost 2 bases, V lost 6 bases, and 6 bases had no gene match. The CDR3 is made up of 15 amino acids.

The chain joins TRBV6-5 to TRBJ1-3; D not certain. V lost 7 bases and J 0 bases, leaving 13 bases between the germline ends. CDR1 and CDR2 from the germline V gene are MNHEY and SVGAGI. The CDR3 loop spans 15 amino acids. CDR3 DNA sequence: TGTGCCAGCACCCCGACGGCCAACTCTGGAAACACCATATATTTT. It is translated as CASTPTANSGNTIYF.

The chain joins TRBV4-3 to TRBJ1-4; the match to TRBD1 covers 7 bases. The CDR3 is 15 residues long. CDR1 is LGHNA, CDR2 YSLEER, per germline. V gave up 3 bases and J gave up 4 bases; unmatched junction bases: 5. CDR3 loop: CASSQETGHNEKLFF. The CDR3 DNA reads TGCGCCAGCAGCCAGGAGACAGGGCATAATGAAAAACTGTTTTTT.

The gene calls are TRBV19 and TRBJ1-1, with a tentative D call TRBD1 (5 bases). Trimming shortened V by 7 bases and J by 4 bases, and 19 bases separated the two germline ends. There are 15 residues in the CDR3. Germline-derived CDR1 and CDR2 are LNHDA and SQIVND (reference sequence). CDR3 residues: CASIPQGRVGTEAFF. DNA for the CDR3: TGTGCCAGTATTCCTCAGGGCAGGGTTGGCACTGAAGCTTTCTTT.

The rearrangement links TRBV30 to TRBJ2-1; D might be TRBD1 (6 bases). Germline values: CDR1 GTSNPN, CDR2 SVGIG (reference sequence). CDR3 length: 17 residues. V was trimmed by 0 bases and J by 4 bases, leaving 19 bases between them. Written as DNA, the CDR3 is TGTGCCTGGAGTGTACCGTCGCTTCAGGGGCGATACAATGAGCAGTTCTTC. This encodes CAWSVPSLQGRYNEQFF. The complete variable domain, with remaining parts taken from reference TRBV30 and TRBJ2-1, reads SQTIHQWPATLVQPVGSPLSLECTVEGTSNPNLYWYRQAAGRGLQLLFYSVGIGQISSEVPQNLSASRPQDRQFILSSKKLLLSDSGFYLCAWSVPSLQGRYNEQFFGPGTRLTVL.

The chain combines TRBV19 with TRBJ1-1; 9 nucleotides agree with TRBD1. From germline, CDR1 is LNHDA and CDR2 SQIVND (reference sequence). With 8 bases clipped from V and 4 bases from J, the junction kept 8 bases outside the gene matches. The CDR3 has 14 residues. The CDR3 sequence is CASVDRGGGTEAFF. The CDR3, as DNA: TGTGCCAGTGTGGACAGGGGCGGGGGCACTGAAGCTTTCTTT.

In this sample, this clone turned up once. The CDR3 sequence: CASSQVGPRQGTPYSGANVLTF. The CDR3 bases are TGCGCCAGCAGCCAAGTGGGTCCCCGACAGGGGACGCCTTACTCTGGGGCCAACGTCCTGACTTTC. This chain links TRBV4-3 with TRBJ2-6; 8 bases line up with TRBD1. Germline V gene lookup returns CDR1 LGHNA and CDR2 YSLEER. V lost 1 base to trimming and J lost 0 bases; unmatched junction nucleotides: 17. The CDR3 has 22 residues.

The chain combines TRBV15 with TRBJ1-5, with D possibly matching TRBD1 (5 bases). CDR1 LNHNV and CDR2 YYDKDF come from the germline V gene (reference sequence). V was pared by 3 bases and J by 0 bases, with 15 bases between. This CDR3 comprises 17 residues. CDR3 nucleotides: TGTGCCACCAGCAGGCCTGACGGGGGATATAGCAATCAGCCCCAGCATTTT. Translated, it gives CATSRPDGGYSNQPQHF.

The chain combines TRBV9 with TRBJ1-1; the D gene is possibly TRBD1 (5 bases). Between the trimmed V and J ends, which lost 1 base and 4 bases, there was a span of 8 bases. Germline assignment: CDR1 SGDLS and CDR2 YYNGEE. CDR3 length equals 13 residues. The CDR3 protein is CASSVQGFTEAFF. In nucleotides, the CDR3 is TGTGCCAGCAGCGTACAGGGTTTCACTGAAGCTTTCTTT.

This rearrangement joins TRBV6-1 to TRBJ1-2, with a weak D call TRBD1 (5 bases). Germline V gives CDR1 MNHNS, CDR2 SASEGT. The CDR3 has 14 residues. Trimming cost V 2 bases and J 4 bases, with 11 bases left between them. CDR3 nucleotides: TGTGCCAGCAGTGAATTCAGACAGAGCTATGGCTACACCTTC. Protein sequence: CASSEFRQSYGYTF.

This clone is judged medium-sized. The J gene is TRBJ1-2, the V gene TRBV7-9, with D maybe TRBD1 (5 bases). With 1 base removed from V and 5 bases from J, the gap between germline ends came to 11 bases. Germline CDR1 SEHNR, CDR2 FQNEAQ (reference sequence). The CDR3 totals 14 residues. The CDR3, as DNA: TGTGCCAGCAGCTTAGGAATCAGGGAATATGGCTACACCTTC. Protein sequence: CASSLGIREYGYTF.

The rearrangement joins TRBV2 to TRBJ1-5; D is unclear. Germline loops: CDR1 SNHLY, CDR2 FYNNEI. The CDR3 has 17 residues. The ends were cut back, 4 bases at V and 4 bases at J, with 20 bases in the middle. The CDR3 sequence is CASSAGGGSRGNQPQHF. The CDR3 coding sequence is TGTGCCAGCAGTGCGGGAGGCGGGTCCAGAGGGAATCAGCCCCAGCATTTT.

V usage is TRBV6-1 and J usage is TRBJ1-4; weak D call: TRBD1 (5 bases). CDR1 and CDR2 (germline): MNHNS, SASEGT. The V end lost 6 bases, the J end lost 7 bases, and 15 bases lay between the germline ends. The CDR3 is made up of 14 amino acids. CDR3 in amino acids: CASRFRRDVEKLFF. CDR3 in DNA: TGTGCCAGCAGATTCAGGAGGGACGTTGAAAAACTGTTTTTT.

The V call is TRBV7-2, the J call TRBJ1-2; no clear D. From germline, CDR1 is SGHTA and CDR2 FQGNSA. Trimming cost V 0 bases and J 2 bases, with 13 bases left between them. The CDR3 loop spans 16 amino acids. In DNA form, the CDR3 reads TGTGCCAGCAGCTTAGCGGCCCGGGCCCGCAACTATGGCTACACCTTC. Encoded protein: CASSLAARARNYGYTF.

The gene calls are TRBV2 and TRBJ1-5; no firm D call. Trimming took 6 bases from V and 3 from J, leaving 3 bases between them. Looked up from germline, CDR1 is SNHLY and CDR2 is FYNNEI. The CDR3 has 11 residues. This chain's CDR3 is CASSLNQPQHF. The DNA for the CDR3 is TGTGCCAGCAGCCTCAATCAGCCCCAGCATTTT.

The rearrangement joins TRBV25-1 to TRBJ2-1, with TRBD1 identical over 8 bases. The J segment lost 8 bases and the V segment lost 4 bases, leaving 7 bases of the junction unmatched. Germline V gene lookup returns CDR1 MGHDK and CDR2 SYGVNS. This CDR3 has 14 amino acids. The CDR3 nucleotides read TGTGCCAGCAGTGCACTAGACAGGGGTCATGAGCAGTTCTTC. Translation: CASSALDRGHEQFF.

The chain recombines TRBV29-1 with TRBJ1-2, with D possibly being TRBD1 (6 bases). The V end lost 4 bases, the J end lost 2 bases, and 17 bases lay between the germline ends. There are 15 residues in the CDR3. Per germline, CDR1 SQVTM and CDR2 ANQGSEA. CDR3 coding DNA: TGCAGCGTTGGGAAAGGCGGCAGGGGAAACTATGGCTACACCTTC. Translated, it gives CSVGKGGRGNYGYTF.

This chain links TRBV4-2 with TRBJ2-7; 9 nucleotides agree with TRBD1. Trimming removed 0 bases from V and 5 bases from J; junction bases left unmatched: 11. The CDR3 contains 17 residues. Germline V CDR1 and CDR2: LGHNA, YNFKEQ. The CDR3 nucleotides are TGTGCCAGCAGCCAAGAAGTGGAGACAGGGGGTCGCAACGAGCAGTACTTC. Translated: CASSQEVETGGRNEQYF.

This rearrangement joins TRBV11-3 to TRBJ2-3; 8 positions agree with TRBD1. CDR3 length: 14 residues. V dropped 3 bases and J dropped 4; count of bases not matched to a gene: 3. Germline V lookup: CDR1 SGHNT, CDR2 YENEEA. As DNA, the CDR3 is TGTGCCAGCAGCTTCGGACAGGGATCAGATACGCAGTATTTT. The encoded protein is CASSFGQGSDTQYF. The entire variable domain, with the rest obtained from reference TRBV11-3 and TRBJ2-3, is as follows: EAGVVQSPRYKIIEKKQPVAFWCNPISGHNTLYWYLQNLGQGPELLIRYENEEAVDDSQLPKDRFSAERLKGVDSTLKIQPAELGDSAVYLCASSFGQGSDTQYFGPGTRLTVL.

This sequence joins TRBV18 and TRBJ2-1; 8 bases map to TRBD2. Germline CDR1 and CDR2: KGHSH and LQKENI. Unmatched junction bases numbered 3, after V lost 6 bases and J lost 8 bases. The length of the CDR3 is 12 residues. CDR3 in DNA: TGTGCCAGCTCTCCGGGGGGGTATGAGCAGTTCTTC. It codes for CASSPGGYEQFF. The full variable domain, with the rest looked up from reference TRBV18 and TRBJ2-1, is NAGVMQNPRHLVRRRGQEARLRCSPMKGHSHVYWYRQLPEEGLKFMVYLQKENIIDESGMPKERFSAEFPKEGPSILRIQQVVRGDSAAYFCASSPGGYEQFFGPGTRLTVL.

The chain recombines TRBV5-1 with TRBJ2-6; D is ambiguous. The ends were cut back, 1 base at V and 0 bases at J, with 5 bases in the middle. The CDR3 is 15 amino acids. Germline assignment: CDR1 SGHRS and CDR2 YFSETQ. Here the CDR3 DNA reads TGCGCCAGCAGCTTGCCAGTCTCTGGGGCCAACGTCCTGACTTTC. It encodes CASSLPVSGANVLTF.

The chain is built from TRBV6-4 and TRBJ2-2; D remains unclear. Between the trimmed V and J ends, which lost 0 bases and 4 bases, there was a span of 3 bases. This CDR3 spans 13 amino acids. Germline loops: CDR1 MRHNA, CDR2 SNTAGT. CDR3 nucleotides: TGTGCCAGCAGTGACTCGGGCACCGGGGAGCTGTTTTTT. Encoded protein: CASSDSGTGELFF.

The chain links TRBV10-1 to TRBJ2-7; no reliable D call. Per the germline V gene, CDR1 is WNHNN and CDR2 is SYGVQD (reference sequence). V was cut by 2 bases and J by 1 base, with 15 bases left in between. This CDR3 contains 16 residues. CDR3 DNA sequence: TGCGCCAGCAGTGAGAGTGGAAAGGCCCAGTCCTACGAGCAGTACTTC. Translating it yields CASSESGKAQSYEQYF.